This T cell receptor (beta chain) was captured in a study of molecular identifiers for immune sequencing clone quantification. Study-level information: Within a replicate experiment, RNA obtained from either approximately 20,000 or 98,000 naive CD8 cells was divided into five aliquots, and four of those aliquots were then sequenced.

This clonotype was detected ten times or more. No antigen is known for it. Naive CD8 T cells were picked out by sorting for CD8+CD4-CCR7+CD45RA+. Study-wide results and caveats: Spiked Jurkat TCR RNA equal to one cell could reportedly be picked out among one million naive cells.

This CDR3 has 16 residues. V trimming: 5 bases; J trimming: 8 bases; junction bases outside the gene matches: 11. The germline V gene encodes CDR1 SGHTA and CDR2 FQGNSA. Library preparation followed earlier protocols using designated TCR primers. TCRdb re-called the PCR reads with MiXCR, one entry per CDR3 protein. This table holds more than 95,000 distinct CDR3 sequences, approximately 24% found once. The sequence came from a human donor in good health. Some libraries in this study had Jurkat cell RNA spiked in. Sequencing was done on a sample of naive CD8+ T cells from blood, with Jurkat cell RNA spiked in. The subset here: FACS-sorted CD8+CD4-CCR7+CD45RA+ naive T cells. The V and J genes are TRBV7-2 and TRBJ2-1; TRBD2 matches 11 bases. The CDR3 spells CASSAYSGGVVDEQFF. DNA for the CDR3: TGTGCCAGCAGCGCCTATAGCGGGGGGGTCGTCGATGAGCAGTTCTTC. The complete variable domain, with remaining parts taken from reference TRBV7-2 and TRBJ2-1, reads GAGVSQSPSNKVTEKGKDVELRCDPISGHTALYWYRQSLGQGLEFLIYFQGNSAPDKSGLPSDRFSAERTGGSVSTLTIQRTQQEDSAVYLCASSAYSGGVVDEQFFGPGTRLTVL.